This entry describes one T cell receptor beta chain. As yet, its antigen is unknown. V dropped 2 bases and J dropped 4; count of bases not matched to a gene: 4. CDR3 size: 15 residues. The germline V gene encodes CDR1 SGHVS and CDR2 FNYEAQ. The data were taken from a study of cytomegalovirus exposure and HLA in healthy donors. The PCR made use of 60 Vbeta and 13 Jbeta primers. The method was immunoSEQ multiplex PCR; TCRdb's version includes in-frame clones alone and lacks a portion of them. This sample has over 150,000 clones, with approximately 80% found just once. Broader study findings: Being productive about 87% or about 30% of the time was typical of most TCR beta V segments in an earlier analysis. Reportedly, diagnosis of cytomegalovirus status by the classifier showed high specificity and sensitivity.

V and J are TRBV7-6 and TRBJ2-7, with TRBD2 matching 11 bases. The sequenced sample was PBMCs. The source of this sequence is a young man in good health and CMV-seropositive. CDR3 DNA sequence: TGTGCCAGCAGCTTATTAGCGGGAGGGCCTTACGAGCAGTACTTC. Translating it yields CASSLLAGGPYEQYF.